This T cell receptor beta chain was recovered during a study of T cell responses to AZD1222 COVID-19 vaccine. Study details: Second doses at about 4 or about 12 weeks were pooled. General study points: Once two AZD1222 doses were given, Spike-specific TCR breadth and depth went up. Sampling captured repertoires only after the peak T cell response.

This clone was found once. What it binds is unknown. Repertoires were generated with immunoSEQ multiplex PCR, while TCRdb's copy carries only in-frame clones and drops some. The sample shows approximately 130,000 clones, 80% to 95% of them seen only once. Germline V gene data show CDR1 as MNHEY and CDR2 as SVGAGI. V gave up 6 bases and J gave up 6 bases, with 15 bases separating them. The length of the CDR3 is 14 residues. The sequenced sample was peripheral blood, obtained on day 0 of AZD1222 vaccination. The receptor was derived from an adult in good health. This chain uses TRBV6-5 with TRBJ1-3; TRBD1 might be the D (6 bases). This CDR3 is CASSLRGFQNTIYF. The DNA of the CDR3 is TGTGCCAGCAGCCTGAGGGGGTTCCAAAACACCATATATTTT.